This paragraph reports one TCR beta chain. Its specificity is unknown. The data were obtained in a study of T-cell reconstitution after alpha-beta-depleted transplantation in children. Study-level points and caveats: There were some patients whose high TCRbeta diversity at day 60 came from surviving recipient T cells and thymic progenitors. Counts and diversity of T cells one year after transplant came mostly from newly produced T cells. Reportedly, roughly two months post-transplant, alpha-beta T cells arose from several hundred expanded graft clones.

Unique molecular identifiers were used in preparing the TCRbeta library. MiXCR was run by TCRdb on the PCR reads, yielding one entry per CDR3 protein. The sample lists 450,000 to 600,000 distinct CDR3 sequences; around 13% were seen once. Germline CDR1 KGHSH, CDR2 LQKENI. Trimming removed 4 bases from V and 4 bases from J, with 10 bases in between. The CDR3 contains 13 residues. The TCR originated in a male patient aged 10 to 17 who had a stem cell transplant for acute myeloid leukemia, so the T cells may come from the graft donor. Sequencing used PBMCs, mostly from graft donor cells, obtained 360 days after TCRalphabeta/CD19-depleted stem cell transplant. This rearrangement joins TRBV18 to TRBJ1-2; perhaps TRBD1 as D (5 bases). CDR3 sequence (DNA): TGTGCCAGCTCACAGGACACTCTCTATGGCTACACCTTC. Residues: CASSQDTLYGYTF.